This entry describes one TCR beta chain. The entry originates in a study of blood T cell repertoires in COVID-19. Trimming pared 4 bases from V and 0 bases from J, leaving 16 bases between. Germline V gene sequence: CDR1 MNHNS, CDR2 SASEGT. This CDR3 is 18 amino acids long. Per the original methods: Estimation of nucleated cell counts was performed using reference gene primer amplification. Data came from immunoSEQ multiplex PCR; TCRdb stores just in-frame clones and leaves some out. V and J calls and clone size are copied from that table; D and trimming were computed from the DNA. This sample carries around 140,000 clones, 81% of them seen once, and the ten largest clones take around 8.5%.

This rearrangement joins TRBV6-1 to TRBJ2-6; perhaps TRBD1 as D (6 bases). This receptor was obtained from a human donor in a cohort sampled during active COVID-19. What was sequenced was peripheral blood. CDR3: CASSADRIGSSGANVLTF. CDR3 nucleotide sequence: TGTGCCAGCAGTGCTGACAGGATAGGGAGCTCTGGGGCCAACGTCCTGACTTTC.